Each of the 8 T cell receptor beta chains below was sequenced from the same sample in a study of sequential checkpoint blockade in melanoma. Treatment: randomized to nivolumab then ipilimumab (arm A) or the reverse (arm B). This table comes from immunoSEQ multiplex PCR, and its TCRdb copy is limited to in-frame clones, with some not included. The sample includes roughly 21,000 clones, approximately 30% of them seen just once. The source material was tumor tissue (inferred from file names), sampled from a patient given nivolumab and ipilimumab in sequence. The receptor source for this set is a human donor with melanoma.

There are a few counts of this clone. This chain uses TRBV30 with TRBJ2-3; 8 bases are shared with TRBD2. V shed 4 bases and J 3 bases; nucleotides not matched to a gene: 6. Germline assignment: CDR1 GTSNPN and CDR2 SVGIG (reference sequence). The CDR3 covers 14 residues. This chain's CDR3 is CAWNRGGPTDTQYF. As DNA, the CDR3 is TGTGCCTGGAACCGCGGGGGGCCGACAGATACGCAGTATTTT.

This clone was detected only a few times. This sequence joins TRBV28 and TRBJ2-6; tentative D call: TRBD2 (6 bases). The CDR3 runs to 17 residues. Germline CDR1 MDHEN, CDR2 SYDVKM. Between the trimmed V and J ends, which lost 1 base and 0 bases, there was a span of 10 bases. This chain's CDR3 is CASSLSWGVSGANVLTF. CDR3 DNA sequence: TGTGCCAGCAGTTTATCTTGGGGGGTCTCTGGGGCCAACGTCCTGACTTTC.

V and J are TRBV6-8 and TRBJ2-6; weak D call: TRBD1 (5 bases). The V end lost 10 bases, the J end lost 0 bases, and 13 bases lay between the germline ends. The CDR3 length is 15 residues. In germline, CDR1 is MNHGY, CDR2 SAAAGT. The DNA of the CDR3 is TGTGCCACACAGGTTAGCAGCTCTGGGGCCAACGTCCTGACTTTC. Amino acids: CATQVSSSGANVLTF.

The V call is TRBV14, the J call TRBJ2-7; 8 bases are shared with TRBD1. J was trimmed by 6 bases and V by 1 base; bases with no gene match: 5. This CDR3 spans 14 amino acids. Per germline, CDR1 SGHDN and CDR2 FVKESK. The CDR3 sequence: CASSQVDRGIEQYF. The CDR3 DNA reads TGTGCCAGCAGCCAAGTAGACAGGGGAATCGAGCAGTACTTC.

The CDR3 sequence is CATKTGQSNEKLFF. Here the CDR3 DNA reads TGTGCCACCAAAACGGGACAGTCTAATGAAAAACTGTTTTTT. The chain has TRBV19 and TRBJ1-4; 7 bases match TRBD1. CDR3 size: 14 residues. V gave up 10 bases and J gave up 3 bases; unmatched junction bases: 8. Germline assignment: CDR1 LNHDA and CDR2 SQIVND (reference sequence).

This clone occurred a few times. The rearrangement uses TRBV7-5 and TRBJ2-3; the table's D call, TRBD2, has no DNA check behind it. TRBV7-5 is a listed pseudogene. The CDR3 has 17 amino acids. Here the CDR3 DNA reads TGTGCCAGCAGCCAATATGCAGGCGGGACTAGCACAGATACGCAGTATTTT. It is translated as CASSQYAGGTSTDTQYF.

The chain joins TRBV18 to TRBJ2-5; D assignment may be TRBD1 or TRBD2 (5 bases each). The ends were cut back, 4 bases at V and 2 bases at J, with 17 bases in the middle. The CDR3 runs 16 residues. Per germline, CDR1 KGHSH and CDR2 LQKENI. The CDR3 bases are TGTGCCAGCTCACTTAACGGGGCGGAGAGACAAGAGACCCAGTACTTC. Its protein product is CASSLNGAERQETQYF.

This clone was seen more than once but under ten times. This sequence joins TRBV19 and TRBJ2-5; D is undetermined. Germline CDR1 and CDR2: LNHDA and SQIVND (reference sequence). This CDR3 is built from 14 residues. V lost 1 base and J lost 5, with 11 bases in between. The CDR3 DNA reads TGTGCCAGTAGTATAGGGGGTTCGCGCGAGACCCAGTACTTC. Amino acids: CASSIGGSRETQYF. The complete variable domain, with remaining parts taken from reference TRBV19 and TRBJ2-5, reads DGGITQSPKYLFRKEGQNVTLSCEQNLNHDAMYWYRQDPGQGLRLIYYSQIVNDFQKGDIAEGYSVSREKKESFPLTVTSAQKNPTAFYLCASSIGGSRETQYFGPGTRLLVL.